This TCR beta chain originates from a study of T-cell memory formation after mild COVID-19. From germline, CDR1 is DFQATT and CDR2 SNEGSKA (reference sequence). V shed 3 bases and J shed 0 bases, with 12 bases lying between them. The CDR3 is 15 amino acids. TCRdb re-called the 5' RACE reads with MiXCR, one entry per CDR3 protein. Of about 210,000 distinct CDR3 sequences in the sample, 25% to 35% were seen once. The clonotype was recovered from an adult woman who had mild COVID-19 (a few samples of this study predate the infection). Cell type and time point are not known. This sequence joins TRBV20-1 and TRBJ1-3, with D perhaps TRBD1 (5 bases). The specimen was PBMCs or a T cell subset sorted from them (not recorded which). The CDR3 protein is CSARRDSFSGNTIYF. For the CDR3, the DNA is TGCAGTGCTAGGAGGGACTCCTTCTCTGGAAACACCATATATTTT.